The 26 T cell receptor beta chains reported below all come from one sample, sequenced in a study of post-analysis software for immune sequencing data. Broader study findings: Controls had lower frequencies than patients of five or six TRBV segments, which included TRBV5-6, TRBV5-1 and TRBV20-1.

Their cognate antigens are unknown. Included in the TCR beta cDNA libraries were unique molecular identifiers. Using its own MiXCR run on the PCR reads, TCRdb lists one record per CDR3 protein. Among about 820,000 distinct CDR3 sequences listed, roughly 58% were seen once. Sequencing was carried out using blood. The receptors were sampled from a girl under 18 with multiple sclerosis.

The sample holds one count of this clonotype. This rearrangement joins TRBV9 to TRBJ2-7, with a tentative D call TRBD1 (7 bases). Germline V gene sequence: CDR1 SGDLS, CDR2 YYNGEE. With 0 bases removed from V and 6 bases from J, the gap between germline ends came to 13 bases. The CDR3 runs to 14 residues. The CDR3 DNA reads TGTGCCAGCAGCGTAGAGGAGGGGGCGGGCGAGCAGTACTTC. This codes for CASSVEEGAGEQYF.

The chain links TRBV29-1 to TRBJ1-2; the D is unclear. Trimming took off 2 bases at V and 4 bases at J, with 11 bases between the two ends. This CDR3 is 13 amino acids long. Germline assignment: CDR1 SQVTM and CDR2 ANQGSEA. The CDR3 is CSVEPMDGYGYTF. The DNA of the CDR3 is TGCAGCGTTGAACCGATGGACGGCTATGGCTACACCTTC.

In this sample, this clonotype turned up a few times. The rearrangement uses TRBV5-1 and TRBJ2-1; D might be TRBD2 (6 bases). Trimming took 2 bases from V and 5 from J, leaving 11 bases between them. CDR1 and CDR2 (germline): SGHRS, YFSETQ. The length of the CDR3 is 14 residues. In DNA form, the CDR3 reads TGCGCCAGCAGCTTCCGGGACTTCCACAATGAGCAGTTCTTC. Residues: CASSFRDFHNEQFF. Looking up the rest from reference TRBV5-1 and TRBJ2-1 gives the full variable domain: KAGVTQTPRYLIKTRGQQVTLSCSPISGHRSVSWYQQTPGQGLQFLFEYFSETQRNKGNFPGRFSGRQFSNSRSEMNVSTLELGDSALYLCASSFRDFHNEQFFGPGTRLTVL.

This sequence joins TRBV6-6 and TRBJ1-6; TRBD1 matches 10 bases. The CDR3 runs to 17 residues. The germline gives CDR1 MNHNY, CDR2 SVGAGI (reference sequence). Trimming removed 6 bases from V and 7 bases from J; junction bases left unmatched: 12. The CDR3 sequence is CASSQISPGQGNSPLHF. In DNA form, the CDR3 reads TGTGCCAGCAGCCAAATTAGCCCGGGACAGGGGAATTCACCCCTCCACTTT.

V and J are TRBV11-2 and TRBJ2-7, with D tentatively TRBD2 (5 bases). V lost 1 base to trimming and J lost 6 bases, with 16 bases between them. The CDR3 consists of 15 residues. Germline CDR1 is SGHAT and CDR2 is FQNNGV. The CDR3 coding sequence is TGTGCCAGCAGCTTAGGCTCAGCGCGAGGGAGCGAGCAGTACTTC. Translating gives CASSLGSARGSEQYF.

V and J are TRBV11-2 and TRBJ2-7; D gene unclear. The ends were cut back, 6 bases at V and 3 bases at J, with 12 bases in the middle. CDR3 length equals 13 residues. CDR1 SGHAT and CDR2 FQNNGV come from the germline V gene. The CDR3 DNA sequence: TGTGCCAGCAGTATATCCGGCTACTACGAGCAGTACTTC. Its protein product is CASSISGYYEQYF.

The chain has TRBV15 and TRBJ1-5, with 8 nucleotides matching TRBD1. CDR1 LNHNV and CDR2 YYDKDF come from the germline V gene (reference sequence). This CDR3 is built from 13 residues. J gave up 7 bases and V 10 bases, and 9 bases lay outside the gene matches. Here the CDR3 reads CASGQGRGQPQHF. As DNA, the CDR3 is TGTGCCAGTGGACAGGGTCGGGGGCAGCCCCAGCATTTT. The full variable domain, its missing parts supplied by reference TRBV15 and TRBJ1-5, is DAMVIQNPRYQVTQFGKPVTLSCSQTLNHNVMYWYQQKSSQAPKLLFHYYDKDFNNEADTPDNFQSRRPNTSFCFLDIRSPGLGDTAMYLCASGQGRGQPQHFGDGTRLSIL.

This clonotype came up a few times. The chain has TRBV5-6 and TRBJ2-7, with D hard to call. The V end was cut by 6 bases, the J end by 5 bases, with 15 bases between. CDR1 and CDR2 from the germline V gene are SGHDT and YYEEEE. The CDR3 is 13 amino acids. CDR3: CASTLALENEQYF. The CDR3 DNA follows: TGTGCCAGCACCCTGGCCCTGGAAAACGAGCAGTACTTC.

The chain joins TRBV5-1 to TRBJ2-7; tentative D call: TRBD1 (5 bases). Trimming shortened V by 1 base and J by 5 bases, and 10 bases separated the two germline ends. The CDR3 contains 13 residues. Germline CDR1 and CDR2: SGHRS and YFSETQ. In nucleotides, the CDR3 is TGCGCCAGCAGCTTGAATGGGGCCCACGAGCAGTACTTC. This encodes CASSLNGAHEQYF.

The chain is built from TRBV15 and TRBJ2-4; possible D gene TRBD2, 5 bases. The CDR3 sequence is 12 residues long. The V gene's germline CDR1 is LNHNV and CDR2 YYDKDF (reference sequence). V shed 11 bases and J shed 8 bases, with 16 bases lying between them. CDR3 protein: CASKGLRDIQYF. The CDR3 bases are TGTGCCTCCAAAGGGTTGCGGGACATTCAGTACTTC.

The DNA for the CDR3 is TGCAGTGCTAGACTTCCGGCGGGAGTTCCCTACAATGAGCAGTTCTTC. It is translated as CSARLPAGVPYNEQFF. The chain is built from TRBV20-1 and TRBJ2-1; 7 positions match TRBD2. V gave up 2 bases and J gave up 2 bases; unmatched junction bases: 9. Germline V gene sequence: CDR1 DFQATT, CDR2 SNEGSKA (reference sequence). The CDR3 loop spans 16 amino acids.

V gene TRBV4-1 combines with J gene TRBJ2-1; D might be TRBD1 (7 bases). The CDR3 runs 13 residues. Germline CDR1 is MGHRA and CDR2 is YSYEKL. Between the trimmed V and J ends, which lost 3 bases and 11 bases, there was a span of 14 bases. The CDR3 loop is CASSHGGTDKQFF. In DNA, the CDR3 is TGCGCCAGCAGCCACGGCGGGACAGATAAGCAGTTCTTC.

The V and J genes are TRBV12-5 and TRBJ2-7; D might be TRBD1 (6 bases). The CDR3 is 16 residues long. V gave up 2 bases and J gave up 3 bases, with 17 bases separating them. CDR1 is LGHNT, CDR2 FRNRAP, per germline. The CDR3 loop reads CASGLRDTLRDYEQYF. CDR3 DNA sequence: TGTGCTAGTGGTTTGCGGGACACCCTGAGGGACTACGAGCAGTACTTC.

The chain is built from TRBV7-9 and TRBJ2-7; TRBD1 matches 11 bases. V was pared by 4 bases and J by 9 bases, with 8 bases of the junction left unmatched. Germline lookup yields CDR1 SEHNR and CDR2 FQNEAQ (reference sequence). This CDR3 is built from 14 residues. The CDR3 protein is CASSYGQGARGQYF. Written as DNA, the CDR3 is TGTGCCAGCAGCTACGGACAGGGGGCAAGAGGGCAGTACTTC.

This clonotype was seen a handful of times. The rearrangement joins TRBV27 to TRBJ2-5; 7 bases map to TRBD1. The tail of the sequence fits TRBJ2-7 better, so the J call may be wrong. The CDR3 is 14 amino acids. Germline V lookup: CDR1 MNHEY, CDR2 SMNVEV (reference sequence). CDR3 DNA sequence: TGTGCCAGCAGTCCCGGGACAGCTAACTACGAGCAGTACTTC. This sequence encodes CASSPGTANYEQYF.

This clonotype was seen once. The rearrangement links TRBV7-2 to TRBJ1-6; 8 nucleotides line up with TRBD1. The CDR3 length is 15 residues. Germline CDR1 is SGHTA and CDR2 is FQGNSA. J gave up 4 bases and V 2 bases, and 1 base lay outside the gene matches. The CDR3 sequence: CASSLRQGYNSPLHF. DNA for the CDR3: TGTGCCAGCAGCTTACGACAGGGGTATAATTCACCCCTCCACTTT.

V gene TRBV5-1 combines with J gene TRBJ2-1; 12 bases are a match to TRBD2. The CDR3 extends over 16 amino acids. Looked up from germline, CDR1 is SGHRS and CDR2 is YFSETQ. The trim removed 4 bases at V and 6 bases at J, leaving 8 bases unmatched. The CDR3 protein is CASSRSTSGGINEQFF. As DNA, the CDR3 is TGCGCCAGCAGCCGTTCGACTAGCGGGGGAATCAATGAGCAGTTCTTC.

The chain has TRBV29-1 and TRBJ2-5; 9 nucleotides match TRBD1. The J call may be faulty, since TRBJ2-7 better matches the DNA end. The CDR3 is made up of 15 amino acids. Germline loops: CDR1 SQVTM, CDR2 ANQGSEA. CDR3 in amino acids: CSVVLMDRGTYEQYF. The CDR3, as DNA: TGCAGCGTTGTCCTTATGGACAGGGGAACCTACGAGCAGTACTTC.

The chain is built from TRBV10-3 and TRBJ2-5; 8 bases line up with TRBD1. There are 18 residues in the CDR3. V lost 0 bases to trimming and J lost 4 bases; unmatched junction nucleotides: 13. The germline V gene has CDR1 ENHRY and CDR2 SYGVKD. Written as DNA, the CDR3 is TGTGCCATCAGTGAGTCGAGCTTTGCGGACAGGGAGGCAGAGACCCAGTACTTC. Amino acids: CAISESSFADREAETQYF.

This clonotype came up a few times. The chain links TRBV7-3 to TRBJ1-1; 7 nucleotides line up with TRBD1. From germline, CDR1 is SGHTA and CDR2 FQGTGA. J gave up 1 base and V 3 bases, and 2 bases lay outside the gene matches. CDR3 size: 14 residues. The CDR3 DNA reads as TGTGCCAGCAGCTTGACAGGGTGGAACACTGAAGCTTTCTTT. Translated, it gives CASSLTGWNTEAFF.

This clonotype was counted a single time. The rearrangement links TRBV3-1 to TRBJ2-2; possible D gene TRBD2, 6 bases. Looked up from germline, CDR1 is LGHDT and CDR2 is YNNKEL (reference sequence). Between the trimmed V and J ends, which lost 6 bases and 4 bases, there was a span of 12 bases. The CDR3 has 14 residues. The DNA for the CDR3 is TGTGCCAGCAGTCTCCTAGCGACCACCGGGGAGCTGTTTTTT. Protein: CASSLLATTGELFF.

V gene TRBV14 combines with J gene TRBJ2-1; 11 bases line up with TRBD2. Germline CDR1 reads SGHDN; CDR2 reads FVKESK. The CDR3 contains 15 residues. Losses at the gene ends were 1 base for V and 10 bases for J; bases not matched to a gene: 6. The CDR3 nucleotides read TGTGCCAGCAGCCAAGTTCCTAGCGGGGGGTACGAGCAGTTCTTC. Translating it yields CASSQVPSGGYEQFF.

This chain connects TRBV12-3 or TRBV12-4 to TRBJ2-5; a possible D gene is TRBD2 (6 bases). V was clipped by 2 bases and J by 7 bases, with 14 bases between them. This CDR3 contains 14 residues. The DNA of the CDR3 is TGTGCCAGCAGTTTAAGGCGGTCCGGGGGGACCCAGTACTTC. Residues: CASSLRRSGGTQYF.

This rearrangement joins TRBV30 to TRBJ2-1, with TRBD2 matching 9 bases. The CDR3 extends over 14 amino acids. The junction had 6 bases not matched to a gene; V was cut back by 1 base and J by 8 bases. Germline V gene sequence: CDR1 GTSNPN, CDR2 SVGIG (reference sequence). CDR3 region: CAWSDPGLAHEQFF. The CDR3 DNA reads as TGTGCCTGGAGTGATCCGGGACTAGCCCATGAGCAGTTCTTC.

The V call is TRBV11-2, the J call TRBJ2-1; TRBD2 matches 11 bases. Germline V lookup: CDR1 SGHAT, CDR2 FQNNGV. The CDR3 is made up of 16 amino acids. The trim removed 5 bases at V and 8 bases at J, leaving 11 bases unmatched. The CDR3 is CASSPGTSGQADEQFF. CDR3 bases: TGTGCCAGCAGCCCCGGGACTAGCGGACAGGCGGATGAGCAGTTCTTC.

V and J are TRBV5-1 and TRBJ2-5; no firm D call. The length of the CDR3 is 13 residues. The germline CDR1 and CDR2 sequences are SGHRS and YFSETQ. The V end lost 4 bases, the J end lost 5 bases, and 12 bases lay between the germline ends. The CDR3 nucleotides read TGCGCCAGCAGCGGCGGACGGTATGAGACCCAGTACTTC. Amino acids: CASSGGRYETQYF.